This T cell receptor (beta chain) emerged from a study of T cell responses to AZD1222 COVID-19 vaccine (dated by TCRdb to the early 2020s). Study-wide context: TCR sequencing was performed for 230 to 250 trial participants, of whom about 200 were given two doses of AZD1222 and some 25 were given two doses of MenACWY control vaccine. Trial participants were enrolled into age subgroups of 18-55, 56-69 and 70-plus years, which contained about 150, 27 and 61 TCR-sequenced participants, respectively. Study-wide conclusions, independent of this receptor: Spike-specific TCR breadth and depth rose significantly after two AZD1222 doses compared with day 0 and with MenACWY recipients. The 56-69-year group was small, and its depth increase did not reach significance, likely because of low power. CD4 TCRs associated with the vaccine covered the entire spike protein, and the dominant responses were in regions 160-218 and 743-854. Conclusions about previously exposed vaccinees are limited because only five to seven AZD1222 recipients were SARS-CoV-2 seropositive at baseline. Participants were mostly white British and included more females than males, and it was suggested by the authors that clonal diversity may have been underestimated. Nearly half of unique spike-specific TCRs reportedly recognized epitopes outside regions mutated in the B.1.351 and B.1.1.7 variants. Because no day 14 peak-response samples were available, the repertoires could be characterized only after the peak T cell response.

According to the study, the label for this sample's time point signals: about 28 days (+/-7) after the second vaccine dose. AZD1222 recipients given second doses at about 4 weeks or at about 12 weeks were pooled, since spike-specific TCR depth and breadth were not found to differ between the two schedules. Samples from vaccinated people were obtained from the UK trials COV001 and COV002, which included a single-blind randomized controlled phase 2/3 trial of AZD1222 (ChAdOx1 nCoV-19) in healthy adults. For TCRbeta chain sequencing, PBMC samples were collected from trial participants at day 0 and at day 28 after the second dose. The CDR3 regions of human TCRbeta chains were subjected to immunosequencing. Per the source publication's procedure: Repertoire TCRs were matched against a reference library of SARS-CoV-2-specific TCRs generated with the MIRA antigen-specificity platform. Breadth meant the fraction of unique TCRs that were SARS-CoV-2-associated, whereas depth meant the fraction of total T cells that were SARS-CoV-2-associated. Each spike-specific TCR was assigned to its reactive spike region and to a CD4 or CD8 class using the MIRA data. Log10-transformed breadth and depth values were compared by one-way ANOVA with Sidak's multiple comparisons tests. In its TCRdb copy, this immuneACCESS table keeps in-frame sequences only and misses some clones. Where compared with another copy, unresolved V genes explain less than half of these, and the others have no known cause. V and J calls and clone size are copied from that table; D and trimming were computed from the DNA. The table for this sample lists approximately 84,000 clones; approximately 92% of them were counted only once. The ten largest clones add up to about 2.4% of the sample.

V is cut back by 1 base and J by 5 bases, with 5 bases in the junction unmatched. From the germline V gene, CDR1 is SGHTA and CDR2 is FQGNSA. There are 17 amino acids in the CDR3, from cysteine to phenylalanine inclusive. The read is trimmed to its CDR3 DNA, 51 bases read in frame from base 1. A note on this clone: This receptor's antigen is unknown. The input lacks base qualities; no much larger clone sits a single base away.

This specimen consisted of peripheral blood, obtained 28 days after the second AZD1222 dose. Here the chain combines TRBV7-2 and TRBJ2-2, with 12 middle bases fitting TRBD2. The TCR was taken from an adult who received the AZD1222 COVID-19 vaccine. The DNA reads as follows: TGTGCCAGCAGCTTAGTGTCACTAGCGGGAGGTACCGGGGAGCTGTTTTTT. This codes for CASSLVSLAGGTGELFF. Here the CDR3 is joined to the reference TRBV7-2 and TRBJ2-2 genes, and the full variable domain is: GAGVSQSPSNKVTEKGKDVELRCDPISGHTALYWYRQSLGQGLEFLIYFQGNSAPDKSGLPSDRFSAERTGGSVSTLTIQRTQQEDSAVYLCASSLVSLAGGTGELFFGEGSRLTVL.